The source of this T cell receptor (beta chain) is a study of early stage breast cancer tumors. Whole-study context: About 70% of the 16 invasive tumors were ER+, PR+ and HER2-. The ER+/PR+/HER2- tumors included 7 to 9 ductal and a few lobular carcinomas. Study-level points and caveats: Comparing each tissue with blood distinguished tumor from normal in about 90% of the 16 patients.

Blood replicates held 0.5 ug DNA, tumor or normal breast approximately 1.5 ug, two each. Here immunoSEQ multiplex PCR was the method, and the copy in TCRdb shows in-frame clones only, minus some. The sample lists about 70,000 clones; around 80% were seen once. As to this clone: Its antigen remains unidentified.

Germline values: CDR1 SGHDN, CDR2 FVKESK. The CDR3 covers 16 residues. Trimming cost V 4 bases and J 0 bases, with 12 bases left between them. Sequenced: blood. The chain has TRBV14 and TRBJ1-4, with D possibly being TRBD1 (5 bases). The TCR originated in a person aged 40 to 49 with breast cancer. The CDR3 DNA reads TGTGCCAGCAGCCCGAACAGGTTTCCAACTAATGAAAAACTGTTTTTT. Translating it yields CASSPNRFPTNEKLFF.